Listed below are T cell receptor beta chains from one sample, sequenced in a study of CD8+ T cells in alopecia areata. TCRdb's table, derived via immunoSEQ multiplex PCR, lists solely in-frame clones and lacks some. The sample has 140,000 to 150,000 clones, 51% seen once. Here the sequenced sample was CD4+ T cells sorted from blood, taken at week 0. These TCRs come from a human donor with alopecia areata. Both conserved end residues are part of each CDR3. Fields, in order: J gene, V gene, D gene, CDR3 protein. A D gene is named only where the DNA matches it firmly.

>TRBJ2-2|TRBV25-1|NA
CASSPGYGGELFF
>TRBJ1-1|TRBV2|NA
CASSSQRGQNTEAFF
>TRBJ2-7|TRBV21-1|NA
CASSGYKGSEQYF
>TRBJ1-1|TRBV7-9|NA
CASSFSGRFTEAFF
>TRBJ2-7|TRBV20-1|NA
CSVRRKYEQYF
>TRBJ2-3|TRBV5-1|NA
CASSLAGSDTQYF
>TRBJ2-1|TRBV15|NA
CATSRERAFSYNEQFF
>TRBJ2-6|TRBV7-2|TRBD2
CASTTLAAKFSGANVLTF
>TRBJ2-4|TRBV6-5|NA
CASTRGNIQYF
>TRBJ1-4|TRBV4-1|TRBD1
CASSQALTSRTGDEKLFF
>TRBJ2-7|TRBV30|TRBD1
CAWTGTGSREQYF
>TRBJ2-3|TRBV4-3|NA
CASSQEFGGQYF
>TRBJ2-2|TRBV7-8|NA
CASSVVVAAQGELFF
>TRBJ2-3|TRBV29-1|TRBD1
CSVDDRGTDTQYF
>TRBJ2-7|TRBV29-1|TRBD1
CSVGRDRVNEQYF
>TRBJ2-5|TRBV7-2|NA
CASSLVGSVGETQYF
>TRBJ2-3|TRBV11-2|NA
CASSPGAVTADTQYF
>TRBJ2-3|TRBV29-1|NA
CSVPSSGALDTQYF